These T cell receptor beta chains were read from a single sample in a study of T cell repertoires in cytomegalovirus infection. In TCRdb, the reads were re-called with MiXCR into one record per CDR3 protein. The sample includes some 310,000 distinct CDR3 sequences, approximately 25% seen only once; the top ten take about 14%. For these receptors, no antigen is known. The source was cultured PBMCs, collected from culture after CMV antigen stimulation. The receptors originated from a human donor in good health (CMV status not recorded). Some clones in this sample may be carry-over from other donors' samples. The conserved cysteine and the conserved F or W are not part of the CDR3 here.

V gene: TRBV4-3
CDR3 protein: ASSQDRVGVSHTGELF

V gene: TRBV5-4
CDR3 protein: ASSSQSDPWDEQF

V gene: TRBV12-3/TRBV12-4
CDR3 protein: ASTRLGTGLTGELF

V gene: TRBV7-6
CDR3 protein: ASSKDSPQETQY

V gene: TRBV7-8
CDR3 protein: ASSLEFTAARDEQF

V gene: TRBV28
CDR3 protein: ASSLDFTTQY

V gene: TRBV10-2
CDR3 protein: ASSPGTSGRARETQY

V gene: TRBV2
CDR3 protein: ASTARGQGLHGGYT

V gene: TRBV7-8
CDR3 protein: ASSPATGRTEAF

V gene: TRBV19
CDR3 protein: ASSRTGITDTQY

V gene: TRBV15
CDR3 protein: ATSRALIGEGSPLH

V gene: TRBV5-4
CDR3 protein: ASSLPSAQETQY